A selection of T cell receptor beta chains follows, all from one sample in a study of PD-1 blockade in classical Hodgkin lymphoma. Assay used: immunoSEQ multiplex PCR; TCRdb lists only in-frame clones, some missing. The top ten hold around 12% of the sample, which has roughly 62,000 clones, about 87% seen once. The specimen was peripheral blood mononuclear cells (PBMCs), collected at baseline. Every receptor here comes from a human donor with classical Hodgkin lymphoma. Both conserved end residues are part of each CDR3. The D gene is left open where the match is weak. A row's size may be missing; if present it is once, few, many or a size class.

d_call	v_call	j_call	clone_size	cdr3_length	cdr3_aa	cdr3_nt
TRBD1	TRBV7-6	TRBJ2-1	.	19	CASSSSGTGFLSPYNEQFF	TGTGCCAGCAGCTCATCCGGGACAGGGTTCTTGAGCCCCTACAATGAGCAGTTCTTC
TRBD2	TRBV5-8	TRBJ2-7	.	14	CASTSGRSSYEQYF	TGTGCCAGCACTAGCGGGCGAAGCTCCTACGAGCAGTACTTC
.	TRBV7-8	TRBJ1-5	.	16	CASSIRQKSSNQPQHF	TGTGCCAGCAGCATTCGACAGAAAAGTAGCAATCAGCCCCAGCATTTT
.	TRBV5-1	TRBJ1-1	.	15	CASSREQGGNTEAFF	TGCGCCAGCAGCCGGGAACAGGGTGGGAACACTGAAGCTTTCTTT
.	TRBV21-1	TRBJ2-2	.	16	CASSKARGLKTGELFF	TGTGCCAGCAGCAAAGCGCGAGGATTGAAGACCGGGGAGCTGTTTTTT
TRBD1	TRBV7-9	TRBJ2-7	.	14	CASSLAGQTYEQYF	TGTGCCAGCAGCTTAGCGGGACAGACCTACGAGCAGTACTTC
TRBD2	TRBV7-6	TRBJ2-1	.	14	CASSYGGAYNEQFF	TGTGCCAGCAGCTACGGGGGGGCCTACAATGAGCAGTTCTTC
.	TRBV19	TRBJ1-5	.	17	CASSKVQGSYSNQPQHF	TGTGCCAGTAGTAAGGTTCAGGGAAGCTATAGCAATCAGCCCCAGCATTTT
.	TRBV5-1	TRBJ2-7	.	14	CASSLATGQDEQYF	TGCGCCAGCAGCTTGGCGACAGGCCAGGACGAGCAGTACTTC
.	TRBV5-1	TRBJ1-1	.	13	CASSFFSSTEAFF	TGTGCCAGCAGTTTTTTTTCATCCACTGAAGCTTTCTTT
.	TRBV9	TRBJ1-2	.	15	CASSTEGGVTYGYTF	TGTGCCAGCAGCACAGAGGGGGGGGTAACCTATGGCTACACCTTC
TRBD1	TRBV6-1	TRBJ2-7	.	13	CASSWGQNYEQYF	TGTGCCAGCAGTTGGGGACAGAACTACGAGCAGTACTTC
.	TRBV10-1	TRBJ2-1	few	12	CASSGQSNEQFF	TGCGCCAGCAGCGGACAGTCCAATGAGCAGTTCTTC
TRBD2	TRBV11-3	TRBJ2-3	.	14	CASSVAGRTDTQYF	TGTGCCAGCTCAGTAGCGGGGCGCACAGATACGCAGTATTTT
.	TRBV9	TRBJ2-3	.	18	CASSPSDGGPINTDTQYF	TGTGCCAGCAGCCCTTCGGATGGCGGCCCGATAAACACAGATACGCAGTATTTT
TRBD1	TRBV11-2	TRBJ2-2	.	15	CASSFYRGNTGELFF	TGTGCCAGCAGCTTCTACAGGGGGAATACCGGGGAGCTGTTTTTT
.	TRBV5-8	TRBJ2-2	.	14	CASSLYLNTGELFF	TGTGCCAGCAGCTTATACCTGAACACCGGGGAGCTGTTTTTT